This T cell receptor (beta chain) was found in a study of beta chain features in type 1 diabetes. Study findings and constraints: Shorter templates may be favored by PCR, equally so in patients and controls. Patients with Type 1 diabetes showed moderately but significantly shorter TCRB CDR3s in all four CD4+ subsets.

Expressed TCRB transcripts were sequenced, since all the RNA that had been isolated was reverse transcribed. The study sequenced naive, central memory and regulatory T cell samples to an average of about 3.5 million reads. This table comes from immunoSEQ multiplex PCR, and its TCRdb copy is limited to in-frame clones, with some not included. The data contain about 660,000 clones, over 12% of them singletons. Cell sorting via CD45RO/CCR7/CD25/CD127/CD95/CD27 was performed to obtain CD4+ naive, central memory, regulatory and stem cell-like memory cells. This clone was seen only a few times. Antigen specificity is unknown. Trimming removed 4 bases from V and 1 base from J, with 7 bases in between. Germline values: CDR1 SGHTA, CDR2 FQGTGA. This CDR3 region has 13 residues.

Sequencing was done on a sample of naive CD4+ T cells from blood. This sequence originates from a young man with type 1 diabetes. The chain recombines TRBV7-3 with TRBJ1-1, with D perhaps TRBD1 (5 bases). For the CDR3, the DNA is TGTGCCAGCAGCTCACAGGAGAACACTGAAGCTTTCTTT. Its protein product is CASSSQENTEAFF.